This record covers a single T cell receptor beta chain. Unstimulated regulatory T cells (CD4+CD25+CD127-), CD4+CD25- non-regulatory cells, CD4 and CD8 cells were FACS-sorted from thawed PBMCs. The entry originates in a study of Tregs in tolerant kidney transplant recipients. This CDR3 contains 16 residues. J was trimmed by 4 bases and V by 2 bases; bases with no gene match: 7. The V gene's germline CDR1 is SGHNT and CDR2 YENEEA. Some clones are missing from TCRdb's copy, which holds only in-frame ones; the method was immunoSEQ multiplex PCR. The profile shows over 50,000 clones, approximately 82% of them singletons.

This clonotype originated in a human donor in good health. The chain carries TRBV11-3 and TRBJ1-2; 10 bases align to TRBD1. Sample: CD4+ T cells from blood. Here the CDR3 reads CASSLSSGQGGYGYTF. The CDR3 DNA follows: TGTGCCAGCAGCTTATCTTCAGGACAGGGGGGCTATGGCTACACCTTC.